The sequence of this TCR beta chain was determined in a study of OX40 agonist ivuxolimab in advanced cancers. In terms of the full investigation: Ivuxolimab was an agonistic, fully human IgG2 monoclonal antibody directed against OX40 (CD134), a costimulatory receptor. Intravenous ivuxolimab was administered to patients every 2 weeks at six dose levels: 0.01, 0.1, 0.3, 1.5, 3 and 10 mg/kg. Partial responses occurred in three dose-escalation patients: two with cutaneous melanoma and one with hepatocellular carcinoma. Of the approximately 50 dose-escalation patients, hepatocellular carcinoma was present in approximately 20, melanoma in approximately 15, renal cell carcinoma in 9 and head and neck cancer in 9. The dose-escalation cohort was roughly 83% male with a mean age of about 58 years, ranging from roughly 23 to 80. Patients were allowed to have had prior anti-PD-1, anti-PD-L1 or anti-CTLA-4 therapy, and 30% to 40% of the dose-escalation patients had previously received checkpoint inhibitors. The point of sequencing TCRbeta in the periphery was to test whether ivuxolimab changed TCR sequence diversity and drove clonal T-cell expansion. The paper covers the monotherapy dose-escalation part of the phase I ivuxolimab trial, which included N of about 50 patients. On the study overall, not on this receptor specifically: The antigen specificity of the peripheral T cells that underwent clonal expansion was not determined. At doses from 0.1 to 3.0 mg/kg, clonal expansion was seen in both CD4+ and CD8+ blood T cells between baseline and week 6. In the 0.1-3.0 mg/kg groups, partial responders had among the lowest normalized peripheral clonal expansion, particularly in CD8+ T cells. Low levels of normalized T-cell clonal expansion were also seen in some patients who did not respond. After ivuxolimab, more expanded clones were found on average in CD8+ T cells than in CD4+ T cells.

Reading from cysteine to phenylalanine, the CDR3 counts 16 amino acids. Only the CDR3 part of the read is kept: 48 bases, read in frame from the first base. V drops 6 bases and J drops 2 bases, leaving 17 bases in between. Looking up the germline V gene yields CDR1 SNHLY and CDR2 FYNNEI. To sequence the TCRbeta CDR3 region, genomic DNA was isolated from the sorted cells. The immunoSEQ Assay was used for sequencing of TCRbeta CDR3 regions. TCRdb retrieved this table from immuneACCESS and kept in-frame rearrangements only. Not all clones are present; in checked studies, unresolved V genes account for under half, and no reason is known for the remainder. This sample comprises roughly 18,000 clones, roughly four fifths of them detected only once. The ten largest account for 2.4% of the sample. The trial excluded patients who had a history of autoimmune disease or were on systemic immunosuppression. Peripheral blood for TCR sequencing was collected from all dose cohorts at baseline, on cycle 4 day 1, and on cycle 7 day 1. Samples came from an open-label, multicenter, first-in-human phase I dose-escalation trial of ivuxolimab. Adults with locally advanced or metastatic head and neck squamous cell, hepatocellular, melanoma or renal cell carcinoma were enrolled in the trial. Before TCR sequencing, CD4+ T cells and CD8+ T cells were sorted from peripheral blood as separate populations.

Details on this clone: The specificity of this receptor is unknown. Per-base qualities were not stored, and no clone one base away is much larger.

The sequenced sample was CD4+ or CD8+ T cells sorted from blood, obtained in a trial of the OX40 agonist ivuxolimab. Recombination joined TRBV2 with TRBJ2-1, and TRBD2 may be the D gene, going by 5 matching bases. The sequence was collected from an adult with an advanced solid tumor such as melanoma, head and neck, liver or kidney cancer. The CDR3 reads as follows: CASSATGGRPYNEQFF. Read as DNA, the sequence is TGTGCCAGCAGCGCTACTGGCGGGCGGCCCTACAATGAGCAGTTCTTC.